This TCR beta chain was identified during a study of shared clonotypes between healthy human individuals. The overall study: Plates per donor: three CD4 naive, three CD4 memory, two CD8 naive, one CD8 memory. Notes on the study in general: Estimated richness was generally greater in naive than memory subsets.

Splitting of each subset's genomic DNA was done evenly across several immunoSEQ plates. TCRdb keeps only in-frame clones here, not all; method: immunoSEQ multiplex PCR. The repertoire holds 300,000 to 400,000 clones, with around 67% as singletons. Comment on this clone: The antigen remains undetermined.

The CDR3 has 14 residues. V was pared by 4 bases and J by 1 base, with 2 bases of the junction left unmatched. Germline V gene data show CDR1 as SGHRS and CDR2 as YFSETQ. A CD45RA+ naive subset and a CD45RA-negative memory subset were split from CD4+ cells. The genes are TRBV5-1 and TRBJ2-5; 9 bases line up with TRBD2. Sequenced material: memory CD4+ T cells sorted from blood. Subset of the sample: CD45RA-negative fraction. This receptor was taken from a man aged 30 to 45 in good health. CDR3 sequence (DNA): TGCGCCAGCAGCCTGGGACTAGCCCAAGAGACCCAGTACTTC. Translating it yields CASSLGLAQETQYF.